The 29 T cell receptor beta chains listed next were all sequenced from one sample in a study of T cells in Graves' hyperthyroidism and ophthalmopathy (dated by TCRdb to 2018 to 2020). The protocol used for the library was multiplex PCR. This sample was sequenced with an Illumina HiSeq 2000. Amplification of TCR beta CDR3 regions was carried out from RNA transcripts. The first round of RT-PCR for the TCR CDR3 was performed with the HTBI primer set and the Qiagen OneStep RT-PCR kit. TCRdb reprocessing: public reads trimmed at Q25 with fastp, clones called with MiXCR, in-frame beta chains kept. Under each unique CDR3 protein, matching rows form one entry showing the most common genes and DNA. Across this sample there are about 200,000 distinct CDR3 sequences, with roughly a sixth seen only once. 50% of the sample rests with the top ten. Material for sequencing was blood. These TCRs come from a man aged 50 to 60 with Graves' hyperthyroidism.

This clonotype appeared many times. CDR3 sequence (DNA): TGTGCCAGCAGTTTGGCCCCTTCCTACGAGCAGTACTTC. Translation gives CASSLAPSYEQYF. The V and J genes are TRBV27 and TRBJ2-7; D call uncertain. The CDR3 is 13 amino acids. V was shortened by 3 bases and J by 1 base, with 7 bases between the two germline ends. CDR1 is MNHEY and CDR2 is SMNVEV in the germline V gene (reference sequence).

This clonotype was counted at least ten times. The chain recombines TRBV20-1 with TRBJ2-7, with 11 bases lining up with TRBD2. This CDR3 is built from 14 residues. Looked up from germline, CDR1 is DFQATT and CDR2 is SNEGSKA (reference sequence). The junction had 5 bases not matched to a gene; V was cut back by 4 bases and J by 3 bases. The DNA for the CDR3 is TGCAGTGCTAAGACTAGCGGGAATCTCTACGAGCAGTACTTC. Protein product: CSAKTSGNLYEQYF.

This clonotype was detected a few times. The chain couples TRBV12-5 to TRBJ1-2; 11 bases match TRBD1. The ends lost 3 bases at V and 8 bases at J; junction bases unmatched: 8. Germline V lookup: CDR1 LGHNT, CDR2 FRNRAP. This CDR3 contains 15 residues. CDR3 sequence: CASGFPEGQGDGYTF. In nucleotides, the CDR3 is TGTGCTAGTGGTTTCCCAGAGGGACAGGGGGACGGCTACACCTTC.

The chain is built from TRBV20-1 and TRBJ2-7, with D hard to call. The CDR3 totals 12 residues. Germline loops: CDR1 DFQATT, CDR2 SNEGSKA (reference sequence). The V end was cut by 4 bases, the J end by 2 bases, with 9 bases between. The CDR3 spells CSANISPYEQYF. The DNA for the CDR3 is TGCAGTGCTAATATTTCGCCCTACGAGCAGTACTTC.

This clonotype was observed at least ten times. The chain recombines TRBV30 with TRBJ2-7, with D possibly matching TRBD2 (5 bases). Per germline, CDR1 GTSNPN and CDR2 SVGIG (reference sequence). The CDR3 is 11 residues long. V shed 0 bases and J shed 6 bases, with 6 bases lying between them. In DNA, the CDR3 is TGTGCCTGGAGTGTAGGGAGCGAGCAGTACTTC. Translated, it gives CAWSVGSEQYF.

This clonotype was seen ten or more times. V and J are TRBV4-2 and TRBJ1-2; no firm D call. CDR1 and CDR2 (germline): LGHNA, YNFKEQ. V lost 0 bases to trimming and J lost 3 bases, with 8 bases between them. The CDR3 runs to 14 residues. CDR3 sequence reads: CASSQDDTDYGYTF. The CDR3 nucleotides read TGTGCCAGCAGCCAAGATGACACTGACTATGGCTACACCTTC.

This clonotype occurred a few times. The CDR3 here is CASRQTSSNYNEQFF. The CDR3 nucleotides are TGTGCCAGTAGACAGACTAGCAGCAACTACAATGAGCAGTTCTTC. The chain carries TRBV19 and TRBJ2-1; TRBD2 aligns across 7 bases. The CDR3 extends over 15 amino acids. The J segment lost 3 bases and the V segment lost 6 bases, leaving 8 bases of the junction unmatched. Germline values: CDR1 LNHDA, CDR2 SQIVND (reference sequence). Combining the CDR3 with reference TRBV19 and TRBJ2-1 gives the whole variable domain DGGITQSPKYLFRKEGQNVTLSCEQNLNHDAMYWYRQDPGQGLRLIYYSQIVNDFQKGDIAEGYSVSREKKESFPLTVTSAQKNPTAFYLCASRQTSSNYNEQFFGPGTRLTVL.

This clonotype came up many times. This chain uses TRBV11-2 with TRBJ2-7; a weak D match, TRBD2 (6 bases). V was trimmed by 5 bases and J by 2 bases, leaving 16 bases between them. This CDR3 comprises 15 residues. Germline-derived CDR1 and CDR2 are SGHAT and FQNNGV. CDR3 in amino acids: CASSPGGGFTYEQYF. The CDR3 region has the DNA TGTGCCAGCAGCCCCGGTGGGGGGTTCACCTACGAGCAGTACTTC. The full variable domain, completed using reference TRBV11-2 and TRBJ2-7, is EAGVAQSPRYKIIEKRQSVAFWCNPISGHATLYWYQQILGQGPKLLIQFQNNGVVDDSQLPKDRFSAERLKGVDSTLKIQPAKLEDSAVYLCASSPGGGFTYEQYFGPGTRLTVT.

This clonotype was counted at least ten times. This sequence joins TRBV2 and TRBJ2-7, with 8 bases aligning to TRBD1. From germline, CDR1 is SNHLY and CDR2 FYNNEI. This CDR3 is built from 16 residues. Trimming took 5 bases from V and 3 from J; bases not matched to a gene: 12. The CDR3: CASSYPQGDRSYEQYF. CDR3 coding DNA: TGTGCCAGCAGTTATCCTCAGGGGGACAGGAGCTACGAGCAGTACTTC. The variable domain in full, completed from reference TRBV2 and TRBJ2-7, reads EPEVTQTPSHQVTQMGQEVILRCVPISNHLYFYWYRQILGQKVEFLVSFYNNEISEKSEIFDDQFSVERPDGSNFTLKIRSTKLEDSAMYFCASSYPQGDRSYEQYFGPGTRLTVT.

This clonotype was counted ten times or more. V usage is TRBV5-1 and J usage is TRBJ2-7; D may match TRBD1 or TRBD2 (7 bases each). The germline V gene has CDR1 SGHRS and CDR2 YFSETQ. With 5 bases removed from V and 3 bases from J, the gap between germline ends came to 18 bases. This CDR3 has 15 residues. CDR3 sequence reads: CASRRDSGAIYEQYF. The CDR3 DNA sequence: TGCGCCAGCAGGAGGGACAGCGGGGCAATCTACGAGCAGTACTTC.

The sample holds many counts of this clonotype. The J gene is TRBJ2-5, the V gene TRBV28; 9 bases are a match to TRBD1. Losses at the gene ends were 6 bases for V and 5 bases for J; bases not matched to a gene: 10. The CDR3 extends over 15 amino acids. Germline CDR1 is MDHEN and CDR2 is SYDVKM. Here the CDR3 DNA reads TGTGCCAGCAGCCCACTACAGGGGGCGGGGGAGACCCAGTACTTC. It specifies CASSPLQGAGETQYF.

The CDR3 bases are TGTGCCAGCAATTCCGGGACTAGCGGCACCTACGAGCAGTACTTC. It is translated as CASNSGTSGTYEQYF. The J gene is TRBJ2-7, the V gene TRBV6-2 or TRBV6-3; 11 nucleotides match TRBD2. Germline CDR1 MNHEY, CDR2 SVGEGT. The ends lost 7 bases at V and 2 bases at J; junction bases unmatched: 7. The CDR3 has 15 residues.

This clonotype appeared many times. The chain combines TRBV20-1 with TRBJ2-7; 11 bases agree with TRBD2. V lost 3 bases to trimming and J lost 0 bases; unmatched junction nucleotides: 4. This CDR3 contains 15 residues. Germline CDR1 reads DFQATT; CDR2 reads SNEGSKA (reference sequence). The CDR3 nucleotides read TGCAGTGCTAGTTCGACTAGCGGGGTCTCCTACGAGCAGTACTTC. It encodes CSASSTSGVSYEQYF.

This clonotype was recorded at least ten times. This chain connects TRBV27 to TRBJ1-1; D uncertain. V was clipped by 2 bases and J by 5 bases, with 9 bases between them. The germline CDR1 and CDR2 sequences are MNHEY and SMNVEV (reference sequence). The CDR3 consists of 13 residues. CDR3 coding DNA: TGTGCCAGCAGTTTAATGATGCGGACTGAAGCTTTCTTT. Translating it yields CASSLMMRTEAFF.

This sequence joins TRBV30 and TRBJ1-1; the D is unclear. This CDR3 is built from 13 residues. Between the trimmed V and J ends, which lost 1 base and 4 bases, there was a span of 10 bases. The germline V gene encodes CDR1 GTSNPN and CDR2 SVGIG (reference sequence). The CDR3 reads CAWSGGFATEAFF. DNA for the CDR3: TGTGCCTGGAGTGGGGGATTTGCCACTGAAGCTTTCTTT.

The J gene is TRBJ1-4, the V gene TRBV11-2; D not certain. The CDR3 is made up of 15 amino acids. Per germline, CDR1 SGHAT and CDR2 FQNNGV. V was shortened by 5 bases and J by 8 bases, with 18 bases between the two germline ends. CDR3 amino acids: CASSGSGVFNEKLFF. DNA of the CDR3: TGTGCCAGCAGCGGCAGCGGGGTTTTCAACGAAAAACTGTTTTTT.

This sequence joins TRBV7-9 and TRBJ2-1; D is unresolved. The CDR3 has 12 residues. Germline CDR1 reads SEHNR; CDR2 reads FQNEAQ (reference sequence). The V end lost 3 bases, the J end lost 10 bases, and 10 bases lay between the germline ends. DNA of the CDR3: TGTGCCAGCAGCTTGATTCCCGGAGAGCAGTTCTTC. Amino acid sequence: CASSLIPGEQFF.

Ten or more counts support this clonotype. J is TRBJ1-5 and V is TRBV2; weak D call: TRBD1 (6 bases). V lost 6 bases to trimming and J lost 3 bases, with 15 bases between them. Germline V CDR1 and CDR2: SNHLY, FYNNEI. This CDR3 has 15 residues. CDR3 coding DNA: TGTGCCAGCAGACCCAACAGGGAGGTCAATCAGCCCCAGCATTTT. Protein sequence: CASRPNREVNQPQHF.

Many counts were recorded for this clonotype. In DNA form, the CDR3 reads TGTGCCAGCAGCTTGAACTTGGGAGGAAACATTCAGTACTTC. Protein: CASSLNLGGNIQYF. The chain joins TRBV7-8 to TRBJ2-4; tentative D call: TRBD2 (6 bases). Trimming took off 3 bases at V and 6 bases at J, with 12 bases between the two ends. The CDR3 covers 14 residues. The germline V gene encodes CDR1 SGHVS and CDR2 FQNEAQ.

This clonotype was seen repeatedly, ten times or more. The chain employs TRBV20-1 and TRBJ2-1; 7 bases align to TRBD1. V lost 6 bases and J lost 5; bases outside the gene matches: 4. CDR1 is DFQATT, CDR2 SNEGSKA, per germline (reference sequence). CDR3 length: 12 residues. For the CDR3, the DNA is TGCAGTGCCGGAGGACAGGACAATGAGCAGTTCTTC. Translated: CSAGGQDNEQFF.

This clonotype was found many times. J is TRBJ2-7 and V is TRBV30; a possible D gene is TRBD1 (6 bases). CDR3 length: 12 amino acids. V was pared by 5 bases and J by 3 bases, with 11 bases between. The germline gives CDR1 GTSNPN, CDR2 SVGIG (reference sequence). CDR3 bases: TGTGCCTGGTCACCGGACAGCTACGAGCAGTACTTC. As protein: CAWSPDSYEQYF.

This clonotype was observed at least ten times. The chain is built from TRBV24-1 and TRBJ1-1; D remains unclear. This CDR3 is 12 amino acids long. Between the trimmed V and J ends, which lost 3 bases and 3 bases, there was a span of 4 bases. Germline CDR1 reads KGHDR; CDR2 reads SFDVKD. The CDR3 loop is CATSDPDTEAFF. CDR3 nucleotide sequence: TGTGCCACCAGTGATCCGGACACTGAAGCTTTCTTT.

This clonotype was seen only once. At one end the junction does not follow the germline gene, possibly because of a read error. The chain has TRBV7-9 and TRBJ2-1; D might be TRBD1 (6 bases). The CDR3 loop spans 12 amino acids. Germline V lookup: CDR1 SEHNR, CDR2 FQNEAQ (reference sequence). CDR3 bases: TGTGCCAGCACCAGGGGCTACGATGAGCAGTTCTTC. It encodes CASTRGYDEQFF.

This clonotype occurred a few times. The rearrangement joins TRBV2 to TRBJ2-7; TRBD2 matches 10 bases. The V gene's germline CDR1 is SNHLY and CDR2 FYNNEI. V trimming: 0 bases; J trimming: 2 bases; junction bases outside the gene matches: 7. The CDR3 is 17 residues long. The CDR3 here is CASSEAGLAGGAYEQYF. The CDR3 nucleotides read TGTGCCAGCAGTGAAGCAGGGTTAGCGGGAGGAGCCTACGAGCAGTACTTC.

In this sample, this clonotype turned up many times. This sequence joins TRBV3-1 and TRBJ1-2; no definite D call. The CDR3 contains 12 residues. Germline CDR1 reads LGHDT; CDR2 reads YNNKEL (reference sequence). Trimming cost V 8 bases and J 8 bases, with 15 bases left between them. The CDR3 nucleotides are TGTGCCAGCGCGGGAGGGTACCGGGGCTACACCTTC. Protein: CASAGGYRGYTF.

This clonotype has at least ten counts. The chain is built from TRBV12-3 or TRBV12-4 and TRBJ2-7, with TRBD2 matching 14 bases. The CDR3 has 15 residues. V gave up 5 bases and J gave up 7 bases; unmatched junction bases: 7. The CDR3 spells CASSLGTSGRPEQYF. The DNA of the CDR3 is TGTGCCAGCAGTCTTGGGACTAGCGGGAGACCTGAGCAGTACTTC.

This clonotype was observed many times. V gene TRBV11-1 combines with J gene TRBJ2-1; TRBD2 matches 8 bases. The length of the CDR3 is 16 residues. Trimming at V came to 1 base and at J to 6 bases, leaving 8 bases not matched to a gene. Germline CDR1 is SGHAT and CDR2 is FQDESV (reference sequence). The CDR3 loop reads CASSLVPAGALNEQFF. DNA for the CDR3: TGTGCCAGCAGCTTAGTACCAGCGGGAGCCCTCAATGAGCAGTTCTTC.

The V call is TRBV4-1, the J call TRBJ2-6, with a tentative D call TRBD1 (6 bases). The V and J ends lost 0 bases and 2 bases respectively, with 17 bases between them. The CDR3 contains 19 residues. Germline V gene sequence: CDR1 MGHRA, CDR2 YSYEKL. The CDR3 reads CASSQDDGRGYTGANVLTF. The CDR3 nucleotides are TGCGCCAGCAGCCAAGATGACGGCAGGGGTTATACTGGGGCCAACGTCCTGACTTTC.

The CDR3 DNA is TGTGCCAGCAGCCCCGACTACTCAGATACGCAGTATTTT. This codes for CASSPDYSDTQYF. The chain links TRBV4-2 to TRBJ2-3, with a tentative D call TRBD2 (5 bases). Germline V gives CDR1 LGHNA, CDR2 YNFKEQ. The CDR3 spans 13 residues. The V end was cut by 4 bases, the J end by 4 bases, with 9 bases between.